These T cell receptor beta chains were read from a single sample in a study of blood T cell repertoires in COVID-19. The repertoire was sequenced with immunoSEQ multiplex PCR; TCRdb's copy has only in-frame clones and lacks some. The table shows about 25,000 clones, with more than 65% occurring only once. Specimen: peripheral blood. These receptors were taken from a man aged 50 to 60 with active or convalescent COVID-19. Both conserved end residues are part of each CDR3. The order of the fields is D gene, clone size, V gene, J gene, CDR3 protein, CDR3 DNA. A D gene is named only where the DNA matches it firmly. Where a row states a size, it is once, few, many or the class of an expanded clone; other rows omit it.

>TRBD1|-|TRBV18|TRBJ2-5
CASSPSGQGETQYF
TGTGCCAGCTCACCATCCGGACAGGGGGAAACCCAGTACTTC
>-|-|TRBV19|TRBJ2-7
CASSSGVDYEQYF
TGTGCCAGTAGTTCGGGAGTTGATTACGAGCAGTACTTC
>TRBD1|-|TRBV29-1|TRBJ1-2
CSVGQGLKGYTF
TGCAGCGTGGGACAGGGGTTGAAAGGCTACACCTTC
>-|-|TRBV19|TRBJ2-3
CASSIEGVDTQYF
TGTGCCAGTAGTATAGAAGGGGTGGATACGCAGTATTTT
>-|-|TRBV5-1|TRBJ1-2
CASSTETGPNRYGYTF
TGCGCCAGCAGCACCGAAACAGGGCCAAACCGCTATGGCTACACCTTC
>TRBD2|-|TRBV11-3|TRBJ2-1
CASSLSSGNEDNEQFF
TGTGCCAGCAGCTTGTCTAGCGGGAACGAGGACAATGAGCAGTTCTTC
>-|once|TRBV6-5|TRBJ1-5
CASSGGAGQPQHF
TGTGCCAGCAGCGGGGGGGCAGGACAGCCCCAGCATTTT
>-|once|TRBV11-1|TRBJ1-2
CASSLLTDGYTF
TGTGCCAGCAGCTTATTGACAGATGGCTACACCTTC
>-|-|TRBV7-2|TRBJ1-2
CASTSSTLGYGYTF
TGTGCCAGCACCTCAAGTACTCTTGGCTATGGCTACACCTTC
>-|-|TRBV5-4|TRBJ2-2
CASRRDDPPGELFF
TGTGCCAGCAGGCGGGACGACCCACCCGGGGAGCTGTTTTTT
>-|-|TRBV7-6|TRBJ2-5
CASPGKQGSETQYF
TGTGCCAGCCCCGGGAAGCAGGGGAGCGAGACCCAGTACTTC
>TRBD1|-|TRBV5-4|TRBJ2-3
CASSLGQGYDTQYF
TGTGCCAGCAGTCTAGGACAGGGGTACGATACGCAGTATTTT
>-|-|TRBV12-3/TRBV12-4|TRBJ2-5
CASSLISRETQYF
TGTGCCAGCAGTTTAATATCCCGGGAGACCCAGTACTTC
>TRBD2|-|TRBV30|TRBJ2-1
CAWSSGRGLAFRGVQWEQFF
TGTGCCTGGAGTAGCGGCCGAGGACTAGCATTTAGGGGGGTTCAATGGGAGCAGTTCTTC
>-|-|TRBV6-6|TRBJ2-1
CASRYSDEQFF
TGTGCCAGCAGGTATTCCGATGAGCAGTTCTTC
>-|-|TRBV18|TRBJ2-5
CASSPPVWQGKGQETQYF
TGTGCCAGCTCACCACCCGTTTGGCAGGGGAAGGGGCAAGAGACCCAGTACTTC
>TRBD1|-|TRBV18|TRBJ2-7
CASSNLQGSDRF
TGTGCCAGCTCAAACTTACAGGGGTCTGATCGCTTC
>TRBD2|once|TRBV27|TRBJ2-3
CASSILAGRTDTQYF
TGTGCCAGCAGTATTTTAGCGGGGCGCACAGATACGCAGTATTTT
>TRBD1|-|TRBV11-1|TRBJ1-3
CASSSKTGASGNTIYF
TGTGCCAGCAGCAGCAAGACAGGGGCCTCTGGAAACACCATATATTTT
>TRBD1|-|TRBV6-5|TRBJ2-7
CAILTGAYEQYF
TGTGCCATCCTGACAGGGGCCTACGAGCAGTACTTC
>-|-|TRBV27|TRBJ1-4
CASTPLGGVNEKLFF
TGTGCCAGCACTCCCCTAGGGGGAGTCAATGAAAAACTGTTTTTT
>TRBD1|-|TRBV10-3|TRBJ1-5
CAISPDRDGQPQHF
TGTGCCATCAGTCCCGACAGGGATGGTCAGCCCCAGCATTTT
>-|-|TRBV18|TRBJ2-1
CASSSSRTIAYNEQFF
TGTGCCAGCTCATCAAGTCGGACTATCGCCTACAATGAGCAGTTCTTC
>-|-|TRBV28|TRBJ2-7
CASFSSGQLRAYEQYF
TGTGCCAGCTTTAGTAGTGGACAGCTTCGGGCCTACGAGCAGTACTTC
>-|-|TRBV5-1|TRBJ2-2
CASIQDSTNTGELFF
TGCGCCAGCATCCAGGACTCGACGAACACCGGGGAGCTGTTTTTT
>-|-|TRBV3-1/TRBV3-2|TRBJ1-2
CASSQGRLGDYGYTF
TGTGCCAGCAGCCAAGGCAGGTTAGGGGACTATGGCTACACCTTC
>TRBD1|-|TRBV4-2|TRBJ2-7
CASSQGDRGGGSYEQYF
TGTGCCAGCAGCCAAGGGGACAGGGGCGGGGGATCCTACGAGCAGTACTTC
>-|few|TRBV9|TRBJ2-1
CASSDAGPAGGEQFF
TGTGCCAGCAGCGATGCGGGACCCGCGGGCGGTGAGCAGTTCTTC
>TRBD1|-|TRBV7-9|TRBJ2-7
CASSYDRVSYEQYF
TGTGCCAGCAGCTACGACAGGGTTTCCTACGAGCAGTACTTC
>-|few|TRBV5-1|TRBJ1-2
CASSLTGGLGYTF
TGCGCCAGCAGCTTGACGGGGGGCCTTGGCTACACCTTC
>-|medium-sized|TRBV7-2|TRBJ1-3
CASSQGRGPMAGNTIYF
TGTGCCAGCAGCCAAGGGAGGGGTCCAATGGCTGGAAACACCATATATTTT
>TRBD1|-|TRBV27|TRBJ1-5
CASSWTGINQPQHF
TGTGCCAGCAGCTGGACAGGGATCAATCAGCCCCAGCATTTT
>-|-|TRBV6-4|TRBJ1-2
CASSLTYYTDDGYTF
TGTGCCAGCAGTCTCACTTACTACACTGATGATGGCTACACCTTC
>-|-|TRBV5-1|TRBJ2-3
CASSTEKTSTDTQYF
TGCGCCAGCAGCACGGAGAAAACTAGCACAGATACGCAGTATTTT
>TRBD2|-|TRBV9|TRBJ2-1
CASSVLASGPGIHEQFF
TGTGCCAGCAGCGTGTTGGCTAGCGGGCCCGGGATCCATGAGCAGTTCTTC
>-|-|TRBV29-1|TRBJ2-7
CSVRTGSSYEQYF
TGCAGCGTCCGGACGGGGAGCTCCTACGAGCAGTACTTC
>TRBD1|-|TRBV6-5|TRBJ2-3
CASSTGTGGTDTQYF
TGTGCCAGCAGCACCGGGACAGGGGGCACAGATACGCAGTATTTT